Following are 20 T cell receptor beta chains from one sample sequenced in a study of T cell changes during pregnancy in multiple sclerosis. Assay: immunoSEQ multiplex PCR; the TCRdb copy retains only in-frame clones and omits some. In the table there are just under 80,000 clones, about 93% of which are singletons. Sequenced here: peripheral blood, sampled in the first trimester of pregnancy. These receptors all stem from a female donor with multiple sclerosis, enrolled in a pregnancy study.

The chain links TRBV9 to TRBJ2-1; 7 bases fit TRBD1. From germline, CDR1 is SGDLS and CDR2 YYNGEE. The V and J ends lost 3 bases and 2 bases, in that order; junction bases with no gene match: 8. The CDR3 has 16 amino acids. The CDR3 nucleotides are TGTGCCAGCAGCGCCCTGCAAGGACAGGCCTACAATGAGCAGTTCTTC. This sequence encodes CASSALQGQAYNEQFF.

The chain carries TRBV11-2 and TRBJ1-2; the D is unclear. Trimming took 5 bases from V and 3 from J, leaving 16 bases between them. This CDR3 spans 15 amino acids. Germline lookup yields CDR1 SGHAT and CDR2 FQNNGV. The CDR3 DNA reads TGTGCCAGCAGCCCCCCCCTGGGAGAGGACTATGGCTACACCTTC. It encodes CASSPPLGEDYGYTF.

This chain links TRBV7-6 with TRBJ2-1, with D perhaps TRBD2 (6 bases). Trimming removed 5 bases from V and 6 bases from J, with 17 bases in between. The CDR3 loop spans 15 amino acids. CDR1 SGHVS and CDR2 FNYEAQ come from the germline V gene. DNA of the CDR3: TGTGCCAGCAGCCCCGTCCTTGGAGGGGCCAATGAGCAGTTCTTC. As protein: CASSPVLGGANEQFF.

The chain is built from TRBV11-2 and TRBJ1-4; TRBD1 matches 7 bases. Germline CDR1 reads SGHAT; CDR2 reads FQNNGV. With V trimmed by 3 bases and J by 8 bases, 12 bases remained unmatched. There are 16 residues in the CDR3. The CDR3: CASSFHPGGTGEKLFF. In DNA, the CDR3 is TGTGCCAGCAGCTTTCATCCAGGGGGGACGGGGGAAAAACTGTTTTTT.

The V call is TRBV30, the J call TRBJ1-5; a possible D gene is TRBD1 (6 bases). Between the trimmed V and J ends, which lost 2 bases and 0 bases, there was a span of 8 bases. Germline-derived CDR1 and CDR2 are GTSNPN and SVGIG (reference sequence). This CDR3 is built from 14 residues. The CDR3 nucleotides read TGTGCCTGGAGTTGGGGGCGTAGCAATCAGCCCCAGCATTTT. Its protein product is CAWSWGRSNQPQHF.

The chain combines TRBV19 with TRBJ1-5; tentatively, D is TRBD1 (5 bases). The CDR3 is made up of 14 amino acids. Germline V CDR1 and CDR2: LNHDA, SQIVND (reference sequence). The V gene lost 10 bases and the J gene lost 1 base, with 14 bases spanning the gap. CDR3 residues: CATRDLRSNQPQHF. DNA for the CDR3: TGTGCCACCAGGGACTTACGGAGCAATCAGCCCCAGCATTTT.

The chain is built from TRBV2 and TRBJ1-2, with 8 nucleotides matching TRBD1. The J segment lost 4 bases and the V segment lost 6 bases, leaving 10 bases of the junction unmatched. The CDR3 is 15 amino acids. In germline, CDR1 is SNHLY, CDR2 FYNNEI. The CDR3 sequence: CASSQRDRTFYGYTF. In DNA form, the CDR3 reads TGTGCCAGCAGCCAACGGGACAGGACATTCTATGGCTACACCTTC.

The chain employs TRBV5-1 and TRBJ2-7; 12 bases are shared with TRBD1. From germline, CDR1 is SGHRS and CDR2 YFSETQ. The CDR3 is made up of 14 amino acids. Trimming took 4 bases from V and 3 from J; bases not matched to a gene: 2. The CDR3 coding sequence is TGCGCCAGCAGCGGGACAGGGGGCCTCTACGAGCAGTACTTC. Translated, it gives CASSGTGGLYEQYF.

The CDR3 reads CASSLGTGRVTEAFF. CDR3 nucleotides: TGTGCCAGCAGCTTAGGGACAGGGAGGGTCACTGAAGCTTTCTTT. This rearrangement joins TRBV7-8 to TRBJ1-1, with 8 nucleotides matching TRBD1. The CDR3 consists of 15 residues. Germline V gives CDR1 SGHVS, CDR2 FQNEAQ. V gave up 1 base and J gave up 4 bases; unmatched junction bases: 5.

This chain uses TRBV4-2 with TRBJ2-5; 10 positions match TRBD2. Per the germline V gene, CDR1 is LGHNA and CDR2 is YNFKEQ. The CDR3 is 17 residues long. Unmatched junction bases numbered 5, after V lost 0 bases and J lost 1 base. The CDR3 DNA reads as TGTGCCAGCAGCCAAGATCTAGCGGGGGTACCCCAAGAGACCCAGTACTTC. It translates to CASSQDLAGVPQETQYF.

The CDR3 DNA reads TGTGCCAGCAGAGGCGGGACAGGGTCTGAAAAACTGTTTTTT. Its translation: CASRGGTGSEKLFF. This rearrangement joins TRBV2 to TRBJ1-4; TRBD1 matches 9 bases. The CDR3 covers 14 residues. CDR1 and CDR2 from the germline V gene are SNHLY and FYNNEI. The V segment lost 6 bases and the J segment 7 bases; nucleotides outside the gene matches: 6.

This sequence joins TRBV25-1 and TRBJ2-7; TRBD1 might be the D (6 bases). The V gene's germline CDR1 is MGHDK and CDR2 SYGVNS. The CDR3 is 17 residues long. V shed 7 bases and J shed 5 bases, with 27 bases lying between them. The CDR3, as DNA: TGTGCCAGCATCAAACGAAGGGGGTCCCCCAACTCGGACGAGCAGTACTTC. It encodes CASIKRRGSPNSDEQYF.

The CDR3 region is CASSTSGSTDTQYF. CDR3 bases: TGTGCCAGCAGCACTAGCGGGAGCACAGATACGCAGTATTTT. The chain employs TRBV25-1 and TRBJ2-3; 9 bases are a match to TRBD2. The CDR3 is made up of 14 amino acids. In germline, CDR1 is MGHDK, CDR2 SYGVNS. The V segment lost 6 bases and the J segment 0 bases; nucleotides outside the gene matches: 1.

The CDR3 reads CASSLVAGSLNEKLFF. CDR3 in DNA: TGTGCCAGCAGCTTAGTGGCGGGTAGTCTTAATGAAAAACTGTTTTTT. The gene calls are TRBV7-9 and TRBJ1-4; D not resolved. Trimming took off 1 base at V and 4 bases at J, with 13 bases between the two ends. The CDR3 contains 16 residues. Germline V gives CDR1 SEHNR, CDR2 FQNEAQ (reference sequence).

This chain uses TRBV7-9 with TRBJ2-3, with D possibly being TRBD1 (6 bases). This CDR3 has 16 residues. The V end lost 2 bases, the J end lost 2 bases, and 14 bases lay between the germline ends. CDR1 SEHNR and CDR2 FQNEAQ come from the germline V gene (reference sequence). CDR3 nucleotide sequence: TGTGCCAGCAGCTTACTGGGCCAGGGGTACACAGATACGCAGTATTTT. Its translation: CASSLLGQGYTDTQYF.

This rearrangement joins TRBV6-6 to TRBJ1-1; TRBD1 is a possible D gene (6 bases). The CDR3 runs 12 residues. Germline assignment: CDR1 MNHNY and CDR2 SVGAGI (reference sequence). Trimming removed 4 bases from V and 6 bases from J, with 9 bases in between. The CDR3 nucleotides are TGTGCCAGCAGTTTCCAGGGGTCTGAAGCTTTCTTT. It codes for CASSFQGSEAFF.

The V gene is TRBV27, the J gene TRBJ2-5; 7 positions agree with TRBD1. Germline CDR1 and CDR2: MNHEY and SMNVEV (reference sequence). CDR3 length: 13 residues. V trimming: 9 bases; J trimming: 2 bases; junction bases outside the gene matches: 6. For the CDR3, the DNA is TGTGCCAGTACCGGGACAGATCAAGAGACCCAGTACTTC. Protein product: CASTGTDQETQYF.

V usage is TRBV28 and J usage is TRBJ2-3; 14 positions match TRBD2. Germline values: CDR1 MDHEN, CDR2 SYDVKM. CDR3 length: 16 amino acids. The V segment lost 4 bases and the J segment 7 bases; nucleotides outside the gene matches: 7. CDR3 sequence reads: CASSSGLAGVRYTQYF. The CDR3 DNA reads TGTGCCAGCAGTTCGGGACTAGCGGGAGTTCGGTATACGCAGTATTTT.

The V and J genes are TRBV27 and TRBJ2-7; 8 nucleotides align to TRBD2. V shed 0 bases and J 4 bases; nucleotides not matched to a gene: 20. Germline-derived CDR1 and CDR2 are MNHEY and SMNVEV (reference sequence). This CDR3 is 20 amino acids long. The CDR3 sequence: CASSLSSGPTVGGRSYEQYF. As DNA, the CDR3 is TGTGCCAGCAGTTTATCCAGCGGACCTACGGTAGGCGGGAGGAGTTACGAGCAGTACTTC.

This chain connects TRBV7-7 to TRBJ2-3; D perhaps matches TRBD2 (6 bases). V shed 1 base and J shed 4 bases, with 6 bases lying between them. Germline assignment: CDR1 SSHAT and CDR2 FNYEAQ (reference sequence). CDR3 length equals 13 residues. CDR3 region: CASSLGGADTQYF. The CDR3 DNA reads TGTGCCAGCAGCTTAGGGGGGGCAGATACGCAGTATTTT.